This entry lists 5 T cell receptor beta chains sequenced from one sample in a study of T cells expressing NK-cell markers. Each CDR3 protein gets one entry in TCRdb, which reprocessed the 5' RACE reads and gives no DNA. The sample data list fewer than 550,000 distinct CDR3 sequences. Sequences were obtained from blood T cells: a sorted CD56 or NKG2C T cell subset, CD4+ or CD8+ T cells, or bulk PBMC T cells (not recorded which). These receptors all stem from a woman between 50 and 59 years old in good health.

This sequence joins TRBV12-3 or TRBV12-4 and TRBJ2-3; TCRdb's D call of TRBD2 is untestable without DNA. CDR3 length: 18 residues. CDR3 protein: CASSGGTSGRAGTDTQYF.

The J gene is TRBJ2-2, the V gene TRBV5-1; lacking DNA, the TRBD1 call made by TCRdb goes unchecked. Germline CDR1 and CDR2: SGHRS and YFSETQ. This CDR3 has 16 residues. The CDR3: CASSPQVTGPTGELFF.

The rearrangement links TRBV6-5 to TRBJ1-2. The CDR3 runs 13 residues. Germline V gene sequence: CDR1 MNHEY, CDR2 SVGAGI. The CDR3 sequence: CASSNGRIYGYTF.

V and J are TRBV4-2 and TRBJ2-3; TCRdb's D gene call, TRBD1, goes unchecked for lack of DNA. The V gene's germline CDR1 is LGHNA and CDR2 YNFKEQ. The CDR3 length is 16 residues. The CDR3 spells CASSQGAGQGTDTQYF.

The chain links TRBV10-2 to TRBJ2-1; the D call from TCRdb, TRBD2, cannot be confirmed without DNA. Germline lookup yields CDR1 WSHSY and CDR2 SAAADI. This CDR3 has 15 amino acids. This CDR3 reads CASRGTSGRQGEQFF.